This TCR beta chain was obtained from a study of T cell responses to AZD1222 COVID-19 vaccine. Libraries were prepared by immunoSEQ multiplex PCR; TCRdb keeps only in-frame clonotypes and omits some of them. The table includes around 99,000 clones, about nine tenths detected once. Overall study results and limits: Only a handful of people who got AZD1222 tested seropositive at baseline. It was only after the peak T cell response that any repertoires were sampled. At 160-218 and 743-854, vaccine-associated CD4 TCRs were dominant, and they spanned spike.

This clone was seen just once. The antigen remains unidentified. Trimming shortened V by 8 bases and J by 3 bases, and 18 bases separated the two germline ends. The CDR3 runs to 15 residues. CDR1 is SEHNR and CDR2 is FQNEAQ in the germline V gene (reference sequence). The V and J genes are TRBV7-9 and TRBJ2-3; D possibly uses TRBD1 or TRBD2 (5 bases each). The sequencing here drew on peripheral blood, taken on day 0 of AZD1222 vaccination. The receptor was derived from an adult in good health. The CDR3 region is CASQPGPRVTDTQYF. CDR3 DNA sequence: TGTGCCAGCCAACCGGGACCTCGGGTTACAGATACGCAGTATTTT.